The 21 T cell receptor beta chains presented below share a single source sample, sequenced in a study of blood T cell repertoires in COVID-19. The table came from immunoSEQ multiplex PCR; TCRdb's copy has only in-frame clones and leaves some out. Of fewer than 400,000 clones in the sample, roughly 85% were seen once. The sequenced sample consisted of peripheral blood. These receptors were collected from a woman in her late teens or twenties with acute or convalescent COVID-19.

This clone was detected only once. The chain has TRBV11-2 and TRBJ1-3; 8 nucleotides agree with TRBD1. V shed 3 bases, J shed 2 bases, and the junction held 6 bases outside the gene matches. Germline lookup yields CDR1 SGHAT and CDR2 FQNNGV. The CDR3 is made up of 16 amino acids. CDR3 loop: CASSFSRQGTGNTIYF. CDR3 sequence (DNA): TGTGCCAGCAGCTTTTCGCGACAGGGGACTGGAAACACCATATATTTT.

This chain connects TRBV6-5 to TRBJ2-2; D is unresolved. This CDR3 is built from 12 residues. V was cut by 6 bases and J by 7 bases, with 9 bases left in between. CDR1 and CDR2 (germline): MNHEY, SVGAGI. The CDR3 reads CASRRRSGELFF. CDR3 nucleotide sequence: TGTGCCAGCAGAAGACGGAGCGGGGAGCTGTTTTTT.

In DNA form, the CDR3 reads TGCGCCAGCAGCTTGTCAGACGAGCAGTACTTC. Its protein product is CASSLSDEQYF. This chain joins TRBV5-1 and TRBJ2-7; D ambiguous. The CDR3 has 11 residues. In germline, CDR1 is SGHRS, CDR2 YFSETQ. Trimming left V 1 base short and J 5 bases short, with 4 bases between.

This clone has just one count. V usage is TRBV27 and J usage is TRBJ1-2, with TRBD1 matching 9 bases. CDR3 length: 14 residues. Germline V lookup: CDR1 MNHEY, CDR2 SMNVEV (reference sequence). V trimming: 5 bases; J trimming: 4 bases; junction bases outside the gene matches: 5. The CDR3 coding sequence is TGTGCCAGCAGTCGGACAGGGGTGGGCTATGGCTACACCTTC. This translates into CASSRTGVGYGYTF.

The chain couples TRBV2 to TRBJ1-1; D remains unclear. The CDR3 is 12 residues long. Germline loops: CDR1 SNHLY, CDR2 FYNNEI. V was trimmed by 2 bases and J by 5 bases, leaving 6 bases between them. The CDR3 is CASSELITEAFF. For the CDR3, the DNA is TGTGCCAGCAGTGAACTAATTACTGAAGCTTTCTTT.

V gene TRBV3-1 (or the pseudogene TRBV3-2) combines with J gene TRBJ1-5; TRBD1 is a possible D gene (5 bases). The CDR3 consists of 16 residues. The germline CDR1 and CDR2 sequences are LGHDT and YNNKEL (reference sequence). The V and J ends lost 5 bases and 0 bases respectively, with 14 bases between them. DNA for the CDR3: TGTGCCAGCAGCTATTTGACAGAGCATAGCAATCAGCCCCAGCATTTT. Protein sequence: CASSYLTEHSNQPQHF.

The chain uses TRBV5-1 and TRBJ2-2, with D possibly TRBD2 on 6 matching bases. The ends were cut back, 5 bases at V and 0 bases at J, with 14 bases in the middle. CDR1 SGHRS and CDR2 YFSETQ come from the germline V gene. The CDR3 has 16 residues. DNA of the CDR3: TGCGCCAGCAGATCTGCGGGGTTCTCGAACACCGGGGAGCTGTTTTTT. This translates into CASRSAGFSNTGELFF.

This clone occurred a few times. The genes are TRBV4-1 and TRBJ2-7, with 7 bases fitting TRBD1. V was pared by 2 bases and J by 7 bases, with 8 bases of the junction left unmatched. The CDR3 length is 14 residues. Germline CDR1 is MGHRA and CDR2 is YSYEKL. DNA for the CDR3: TGCGCCAGCAGCCAAAGGTCGCAGGGGGTAGAGCAGTACTTC. This codes for CASSQRSQGVEQYF.

This clone has just a few counts. This rearrangement joins TRBV7-2 to TRBJ1-4; 7 positions match TRBD1. This CDR3 comprises 17 residues. V gave up 5 bases and J gave up 0 bases; unmatched junction bases: 9. In germline, CDR1 is SGHTA, CDR2 FQGNSA. The CDR3 coding sequence is TGTGCCAGCAGCCGTACAGGGGCCATTGCAACTAATGAAAAACTGTTTTTT. Protein: CASSRTGAIATNEKLFF.

This chain uses TRBV19 with TRBJ1-5; D is perhaps TRBD1 (6 bases). Per the germline V gene, CDR1 is LNHDA and CDR2 is SQIVND (reference sequence). The V gene lost 6 bases and the J gene lost 1 base, with 13 bases spanning the gap. CDR3 length equals 15 residues. DNA for the CDR3: TGTGCCAGTAGCGTTTCACAGGGAAGCAATCAGCCCCAGCATTTT. Protein product: CASSVSQGSNQPQHF.

This clone was counted between two and nine times. V and J are TRBV5-1 and TRBJ2-1; 14 positions match TRBD2. The CDR3 loop spans 18 amino acids. Germline V lookup: CDR1 SGHRS, CDR2 YFSETQ. V lost 0 bases and J lost 2; bases outside the gene matches: 4. The DNA of the CDR3 is TGCGCCAGCAGCTTGGCGGGGACTAGCGGGGGCGCCTACAATGAGCAGTTCTTC. It is translated as CASSLAGTSGGAYNEQFF.

A remark on this clone: Within the sample, other DNA sequences also encode this same CDR3. The rearrangement uses TRBV5-1 and TRBJ1-6; 8 bases match TRBD1. Looked up from germline, CDR1 is SGHRS and CDR2 is YFSETQ. The J segment lost 5 bases and the V segment lost 5 bases, leaving 3 bases of the junction unmatched. This CDR3 comprises 14 residues. This chain's CDR3 is CASRGTGDNSPLHF. CDR3 DNA sequence: TGCGCCAGCAGAGGGACAGGAGATAATTCACCCCTCCACTTT.

The chain is built from TRBV24-1 and TRBJ1-2; D unclear. Germline V CDR1 and CDR2: KGHDR, SFDVKD. The CDR3 has 13 amino acids. With 3 bases removed from V and 7 bases from J, the gap between germline ends came to 11 bases. CDR3 sequence (DNA): TGTGCCACCAGTGATACGGGTTATAGTGGCTACACCTTC. Its protein product is CATSDTGYSGYTF.

The chain couples TRBV27 to TRBJ1-2, with 10 bases that match TRBD1. Germline V gene lookup returns CDR1 MNHEY and CDR2 SMNVEV (reference sequence). This CDR3 contains 15 residues. V trimming: 5 bases; J trimming: 4 bases; junction bases outside the gene matches: 7. Written as DNA, the CDR3 is TGTGCCAGCAGTCCGACAGGGGGCTGGGGCTATGGCTACACCTTC. Translating gives CASSPTGGWGYGYTF.

The chain uses TRBV15 and TRBJ2-5; 9 positions match TRBD2. J gave up 2 bases and V 7 bases, and 5 bases lay outside the gene matches. The germline CDR1 and CDR2 sequences are LNHNV and YYDKDF (reference sequence). The CDR3 extends over 14 amino acids. Here the CDR3 reads CATIQRGEQETQYF. The CDR3, as DNA: TGTGCCACCATTCAGCGGGGGGAACAAGAGACCCAGTACTTC.

This chain joins TRBV4-2 and TRBJ2-5; 12 nucleotides match TRBD2. Germline CDR1 is LGHNA and CDR2 is YNFKEQ. This CDR3 has 19 amino acids. The junction had 9 bases not matched to a gene; V was cut back by 0 bases and J by 1 base. The chain's CDR3 is CASSQDPSGRGSFQETQYF. Here the CDR3 DNA reads TGTGCCAGCAGCCAAGATCCTAGCGGGAGGGGAAGTTTCCAAGAGACCCAGTACTTC.

The V call is TRBV6-5, the J call TRBJ1-4; 9 positions match TRBD1. This CDR3 spans 15 amino acids. Per the germline V gene, CDR1 is MNHEY and CDR2 is SVGAGI. V lost 0 bases and J lost 8; bases outside the gene matches: 4. This chain's CDR3 is CASSYSGTGREKLFF. The CDR3 coding sequence is TGTGCCAGCAGTTACTCCGGGACAGGGCGGGAAAAACTGTTTTTT.

This clone was seen a single time. This sequence joins TRBV9 and TRBJ2-3, with 7 nucleotides matching TRBD1. Germline values: CDR1 SGDLS, CDR2 YYNGEE. The V gene end was trimmed by 0 bases and the J gene end by 6 bases; junction bases not matched to a gene: 7. CDR3 length equals 15 residues. The CDR3 DNA reads TGTGCCAGCAGCGTAGTGCTAGGGGGCCCCGATACGCAGTATTTT. Encoded protein: CASSVVLGGPDTQYF.

This chain uses TRBV6-5 with TRBJ1-1; 8 positions agree with TRBD1. Germline-derived CDR1 and CDR2 are MNHEY and SVGAGI. The CDR3 totals 13 residues. Trimming cost V 5 bases and J 6 bases; bases outside gene matches: 5. As DNA, the CDR3 is TGTGCCAGCAGTCGGACAGGGATCCCTGAAGCTTTCTTT. Protein: CASSRTGIPEAFF.

This sequence joins TRBV14 and TRBJ1-1; tentative D call: TRBD1 (5 bases). This CDR3 contains 16 residues. V lost 1 base and J lost 0, with 12 bases in between. Looked up from germline, CDR1 is SGHDN and CDR2 is FVKESK. CDR3 nucleotides: TGTGCCAGCAGCCAAGCGGAGGGACTCATGAACACTGAAGCTTTCTTT. Its translation is CASSQAEGLMNTEAFF.

The genes are TRBV27 and TRBJ2-4; D is unclear. The length of the CDR3 is 14 residues. Trimming shortened V by 2 bases and J by 0 bases, and 5 bases separated the two germline ends. Per the germline V gene, CDR1 is MNHEY and CDR2 is SMNVEV (reference sequence). CDR3 protein: CASSLTVAKNIQYF. The CDR3 DNA sequence: TGTGCCAGCAGTTTAACAGTAGCCAAAAACATTCAGTACTTC.